The T cell receptor (beta chain) described here comes from a study of blood T cell repertoires in COVID-19. Method: immunoSEQ multiplex PCR; TCRdb's copy keeps in-frame clones and lacks some. This sample has 90,000 to 100,000 clones, with around 80% found just once. Germline lookup yields CDR1 MNHNY and CDR2 SVGAGI (reference sequence). Deletions cut 0 bases from V and 3 bases from J, with 9 bases between. There are 16 residues in the CDR3. The V and J genes are TRBV6-6 and TRBJ1-6; D is possibly TRBD1 (6 bases). The receptor's source is a man in his sixties or seventies with acute or convalescent COVID-19. The sequenced sample consisted of peripheral blood. CDR3 coding DNA: TGTGCCAGCAGTTACTCTTGGGACAACTATAATTCACCCCTCCACTTT. It yields the protein CASSYSWDNYNSPLHF.